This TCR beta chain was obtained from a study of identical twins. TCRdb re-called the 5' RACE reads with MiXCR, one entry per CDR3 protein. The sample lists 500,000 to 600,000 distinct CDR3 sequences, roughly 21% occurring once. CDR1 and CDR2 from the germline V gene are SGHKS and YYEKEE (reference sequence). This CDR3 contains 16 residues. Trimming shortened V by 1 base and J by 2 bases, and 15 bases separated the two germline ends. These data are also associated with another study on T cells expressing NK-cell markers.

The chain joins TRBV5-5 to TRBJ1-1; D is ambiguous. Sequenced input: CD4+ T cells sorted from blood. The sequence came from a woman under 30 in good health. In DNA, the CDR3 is TGTGCCAGCAGCTTGTATTCGGGCAGGATCAACACTGAAGCTTTCTTT. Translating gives CASSLYSGRINTEAFF.